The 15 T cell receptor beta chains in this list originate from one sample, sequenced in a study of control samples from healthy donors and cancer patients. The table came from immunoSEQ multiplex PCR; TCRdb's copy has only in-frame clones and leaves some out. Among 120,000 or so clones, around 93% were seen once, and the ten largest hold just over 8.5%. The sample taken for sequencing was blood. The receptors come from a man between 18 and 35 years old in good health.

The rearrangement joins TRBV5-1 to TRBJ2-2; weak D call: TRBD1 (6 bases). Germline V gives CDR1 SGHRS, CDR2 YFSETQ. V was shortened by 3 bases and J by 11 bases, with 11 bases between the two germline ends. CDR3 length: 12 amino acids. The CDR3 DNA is TGCGCCAGCAGCTCCTACGGGACAGAGCTGTTTTTT. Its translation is CASSSYGTELFF. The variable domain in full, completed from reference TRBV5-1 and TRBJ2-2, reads KAGVTQTPRYLIKTRGQQVTLSCSPISGHRSVSWYQQTPGQGLQFLFEYFSETQRNKGNFPGRFSGRQFSNSRSEMNVSTLELGDSALYLCASSSYGTELFFGEGSRLTVL.

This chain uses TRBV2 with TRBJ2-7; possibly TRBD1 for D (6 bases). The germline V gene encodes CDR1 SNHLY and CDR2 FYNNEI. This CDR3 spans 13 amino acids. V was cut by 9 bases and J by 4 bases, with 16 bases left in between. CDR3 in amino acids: CASAAGVQYEQYF. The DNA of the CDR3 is TGTGCCAGTGCTGCAGGGGTACAATACGAGCAGTACTTC.

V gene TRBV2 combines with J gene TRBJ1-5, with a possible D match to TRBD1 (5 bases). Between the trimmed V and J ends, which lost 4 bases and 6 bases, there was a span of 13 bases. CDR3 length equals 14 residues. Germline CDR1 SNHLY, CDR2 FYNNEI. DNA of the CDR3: TGTGCCAGCAGTGGTGGCGGGGCGAGTCAGCCCCAGCATTTT. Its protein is CASSGGGASQPQHF.

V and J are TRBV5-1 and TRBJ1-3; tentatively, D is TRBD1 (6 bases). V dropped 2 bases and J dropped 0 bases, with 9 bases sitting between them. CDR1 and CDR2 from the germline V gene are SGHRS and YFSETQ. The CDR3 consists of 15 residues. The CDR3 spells CASSFGQSSGNTIYF. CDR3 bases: TGCGCCAGCAGCTTCGGACAGAGCTCTGGAAACACCATATATTTT.

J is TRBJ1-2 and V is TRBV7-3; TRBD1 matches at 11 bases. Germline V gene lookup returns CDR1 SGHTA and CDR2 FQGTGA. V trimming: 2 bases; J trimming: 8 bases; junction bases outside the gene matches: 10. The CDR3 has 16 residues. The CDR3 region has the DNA TGTGCCAGCAGCTTATATTCGGGGACAGGGGGAAGAGGCTACACCTTC. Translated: CASSLYSGTGGRGYTF.

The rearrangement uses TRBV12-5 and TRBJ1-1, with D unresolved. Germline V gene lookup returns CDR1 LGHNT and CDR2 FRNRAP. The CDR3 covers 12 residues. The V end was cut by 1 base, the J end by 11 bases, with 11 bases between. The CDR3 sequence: CASGLDLMHAFF. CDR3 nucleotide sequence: TGTGCTAGTGGTTTGGATCTGATGCACGCTTTCTTT. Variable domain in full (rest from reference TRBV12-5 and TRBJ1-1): DARVTQTPRHKVTEMGQEVTMRCQPILGHNTVFWYRQTMMQGLELLAYFRNRAPLDDSGMPKDRFSAEMPDATLATLKIQPSEPRDSAVYFCASGLDLMHAFFGQGTRLTVV.

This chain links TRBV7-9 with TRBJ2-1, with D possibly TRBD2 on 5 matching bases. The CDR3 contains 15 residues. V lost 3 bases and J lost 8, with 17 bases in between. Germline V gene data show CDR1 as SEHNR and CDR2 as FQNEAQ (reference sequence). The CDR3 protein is CASSLGSGGGDEQFF. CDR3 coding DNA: TGTGCCAGCAGCTTGGGGAGTGGAGGTGGAGATGAGCAGTTCTTC.

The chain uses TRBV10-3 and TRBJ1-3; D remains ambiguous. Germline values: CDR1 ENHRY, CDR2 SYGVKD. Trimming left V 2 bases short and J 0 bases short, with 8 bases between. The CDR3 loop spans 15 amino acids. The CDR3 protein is CAISEGLSSGNTIYF. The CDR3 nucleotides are TGTGCCATCAGTGAGGGTCTAAGCTCTGGAAACACCATATATTTT.

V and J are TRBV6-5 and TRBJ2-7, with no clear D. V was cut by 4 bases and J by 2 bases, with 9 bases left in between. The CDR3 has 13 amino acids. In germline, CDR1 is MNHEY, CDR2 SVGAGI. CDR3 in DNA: TGTGCCAGCAGTTCCCAGGTTCCCTACGAGCAGTACTTC. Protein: CASSSQVPYEQYF.

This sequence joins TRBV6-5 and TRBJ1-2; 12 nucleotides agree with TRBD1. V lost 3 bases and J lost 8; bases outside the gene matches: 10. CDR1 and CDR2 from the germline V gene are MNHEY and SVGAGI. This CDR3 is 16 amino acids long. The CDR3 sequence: CASSYLTGTGGLGYTF. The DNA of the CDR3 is TGTGCCAGCAGTTATCTGACCGGGACAGGGGGCTTAGGCTACACCTTC.

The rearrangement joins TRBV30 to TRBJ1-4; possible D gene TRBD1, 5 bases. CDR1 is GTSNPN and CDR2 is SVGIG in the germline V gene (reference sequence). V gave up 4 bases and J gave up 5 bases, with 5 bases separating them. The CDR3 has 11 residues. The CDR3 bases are TGTGCCTGGACAGGGAATGAAAAACTGTTTTTT. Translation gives CAWTGNEKLFF.

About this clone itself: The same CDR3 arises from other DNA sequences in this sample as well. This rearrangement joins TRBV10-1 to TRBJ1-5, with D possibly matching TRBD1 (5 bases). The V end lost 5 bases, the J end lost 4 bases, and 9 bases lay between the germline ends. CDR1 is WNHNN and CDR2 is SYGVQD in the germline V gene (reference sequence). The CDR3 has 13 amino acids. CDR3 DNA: TGCGCCAGCAGTCCGGGACCTAATCAGCCCCAGCATTTT. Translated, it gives CASSPGPNQPQHF.

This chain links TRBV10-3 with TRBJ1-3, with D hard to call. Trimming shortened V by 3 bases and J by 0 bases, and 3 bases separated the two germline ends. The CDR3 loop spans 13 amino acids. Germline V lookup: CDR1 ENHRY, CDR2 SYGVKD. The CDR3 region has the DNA TGTGCCATCAGTGAAATCTCTGGAAACACCATATATTTT. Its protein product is CAISEISGNTIYF.

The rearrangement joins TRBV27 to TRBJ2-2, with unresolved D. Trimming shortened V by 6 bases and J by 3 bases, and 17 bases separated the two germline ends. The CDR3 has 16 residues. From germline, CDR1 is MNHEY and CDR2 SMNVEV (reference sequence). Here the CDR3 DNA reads TGTGCCAGCAGGCACTTGAAGGTTCGGGACACCGGGGAGCTGTTTTTT. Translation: CASRHLKVRDTGELFF.

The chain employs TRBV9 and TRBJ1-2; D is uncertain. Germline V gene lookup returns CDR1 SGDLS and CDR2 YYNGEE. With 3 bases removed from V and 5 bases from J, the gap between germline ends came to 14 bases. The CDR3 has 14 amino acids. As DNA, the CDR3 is TGTGCCAGCAGCGAACCCGGAACAGAGTATGGCTACACCTTC. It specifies CASSEPGTEYGYTF.